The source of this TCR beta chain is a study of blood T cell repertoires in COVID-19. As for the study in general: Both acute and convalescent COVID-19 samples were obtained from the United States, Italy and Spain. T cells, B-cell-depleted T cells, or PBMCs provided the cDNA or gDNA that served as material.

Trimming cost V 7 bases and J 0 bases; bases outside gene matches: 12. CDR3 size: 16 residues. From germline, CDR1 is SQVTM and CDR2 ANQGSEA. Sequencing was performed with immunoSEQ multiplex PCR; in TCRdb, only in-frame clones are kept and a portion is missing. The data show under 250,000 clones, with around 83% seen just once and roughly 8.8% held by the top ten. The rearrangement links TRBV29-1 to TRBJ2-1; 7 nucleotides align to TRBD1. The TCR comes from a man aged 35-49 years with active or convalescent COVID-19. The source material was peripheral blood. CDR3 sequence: CSAPTEGASSYNEQFF. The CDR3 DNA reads TGCAGCGCACCTACCGAGGGGGCGAGCTCCTACAATGAGCAGTTCTTC.